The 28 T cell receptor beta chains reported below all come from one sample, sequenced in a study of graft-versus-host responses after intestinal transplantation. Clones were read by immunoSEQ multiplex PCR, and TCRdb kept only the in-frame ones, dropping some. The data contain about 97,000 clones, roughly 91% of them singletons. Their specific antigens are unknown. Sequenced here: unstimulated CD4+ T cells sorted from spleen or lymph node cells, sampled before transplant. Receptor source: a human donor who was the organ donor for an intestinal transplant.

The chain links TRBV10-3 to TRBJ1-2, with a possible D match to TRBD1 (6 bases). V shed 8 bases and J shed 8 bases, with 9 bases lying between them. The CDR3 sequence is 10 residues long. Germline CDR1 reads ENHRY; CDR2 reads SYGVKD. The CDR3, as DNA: TGTGCCATCGGACAGCCCGGCTACACCTTC. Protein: CAIGQPGYTF.

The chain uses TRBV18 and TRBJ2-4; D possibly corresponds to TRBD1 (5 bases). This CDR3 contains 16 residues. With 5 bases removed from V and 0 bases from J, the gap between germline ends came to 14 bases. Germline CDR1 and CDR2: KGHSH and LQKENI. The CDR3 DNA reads TGTGCCAGCTCAGCCCAAAAGGGGCTAGCCAAAAACATTCAGTACTTC. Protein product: CASSAQKGLAKNIQYF.

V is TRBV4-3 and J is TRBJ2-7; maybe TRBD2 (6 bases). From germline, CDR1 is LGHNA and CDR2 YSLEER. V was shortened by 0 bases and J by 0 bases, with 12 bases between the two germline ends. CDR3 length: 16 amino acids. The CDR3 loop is CASSQDVDSGSYEQYF. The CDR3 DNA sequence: TGCGCCAGCAGCCAAGATGTGGATAGCGGCTCCTACGAGCAGTACTTC.

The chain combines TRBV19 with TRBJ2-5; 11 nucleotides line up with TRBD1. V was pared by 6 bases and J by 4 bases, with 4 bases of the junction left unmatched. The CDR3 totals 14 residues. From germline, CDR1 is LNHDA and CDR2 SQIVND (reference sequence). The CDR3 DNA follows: TGTGCCAGTAGAAGGACAGGGGGCGTAGAGACCCAGTACTTC. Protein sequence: CASRRTGGVETQYF. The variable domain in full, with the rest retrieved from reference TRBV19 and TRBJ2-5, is DGGITQSPKYLFRKEGQNVTLSCEQNLNHDAMYWYRQDPGQGLRLIYYSQIVNDFQKGDIAEGYSVSREKKESFPLTVTSAQKNPTAFYLCASRRTGGVETQYFGPGTRLLVL.

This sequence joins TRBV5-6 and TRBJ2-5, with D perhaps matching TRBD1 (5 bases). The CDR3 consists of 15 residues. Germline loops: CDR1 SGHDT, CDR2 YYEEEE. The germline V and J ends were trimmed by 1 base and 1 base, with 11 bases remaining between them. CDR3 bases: TGTGCCAGCAGCTTGATAGGGGATGGCCAAGAGACCCAGTACTTC. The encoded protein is CASSLIGDGQETQYF.

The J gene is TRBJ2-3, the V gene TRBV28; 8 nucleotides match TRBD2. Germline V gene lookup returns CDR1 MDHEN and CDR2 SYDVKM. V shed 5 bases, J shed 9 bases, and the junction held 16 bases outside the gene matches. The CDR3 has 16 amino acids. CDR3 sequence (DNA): TGTGCCAGCAGTGCCGGGACTAGATTTACACAATGGACGCAGTATTTT. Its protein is CASSAGTRFTQWTQYF.

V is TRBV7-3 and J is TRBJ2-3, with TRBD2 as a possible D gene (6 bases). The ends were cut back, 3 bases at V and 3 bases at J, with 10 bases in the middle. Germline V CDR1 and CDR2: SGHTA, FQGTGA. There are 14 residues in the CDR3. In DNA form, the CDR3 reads TGTGCCAGCAGCTTCCGGGGAGGTACAGATACGCAGTATTTT. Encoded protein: CASSFRGGTDTQYF.

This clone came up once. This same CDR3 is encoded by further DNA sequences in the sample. The CDR3 is CASSIVTGNQPQHF. CDR3 bases: TGTGCCAGTAGTATCGTCACAGGGAATCAGCCCCAGCATTTT. The chain employs TRBV19 and TRBJ1-5; D may be TRBD1 (6 bases). Trimming shortened V by 3 bases and J by 4 bases, and 10 bases separated the two germline ends. CDR1 and CDR2 from the germline V gene are LNHDA and SQIVND (reference sequence). The CDR3 contains 14 residues.

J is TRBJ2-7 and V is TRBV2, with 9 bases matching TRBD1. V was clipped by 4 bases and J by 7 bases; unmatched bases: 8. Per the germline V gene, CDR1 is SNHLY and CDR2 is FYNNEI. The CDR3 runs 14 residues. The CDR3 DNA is TGTGCCAGCAGTGGATGGGACAGGGCGGATGAGCAGTACTTC. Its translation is CASSGWDRADEQYF.

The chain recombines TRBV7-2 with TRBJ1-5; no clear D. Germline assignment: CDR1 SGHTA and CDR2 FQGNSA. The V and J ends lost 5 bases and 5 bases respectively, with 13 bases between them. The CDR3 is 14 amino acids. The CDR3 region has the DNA TGTGCCAGCAGCATTAGTCCCAACGATCAGCCCCAGCATTTT. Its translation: CASSISPNDQPQHF.

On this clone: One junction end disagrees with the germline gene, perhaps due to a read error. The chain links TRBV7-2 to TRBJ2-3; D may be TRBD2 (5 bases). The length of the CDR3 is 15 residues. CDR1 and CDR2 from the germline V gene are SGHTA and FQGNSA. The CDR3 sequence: CASSLDNIGGPGRDF. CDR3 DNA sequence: TGTGCCAGCAGCTTAGATAATATAGGCGGCCCCGGGCGGGATTTT.

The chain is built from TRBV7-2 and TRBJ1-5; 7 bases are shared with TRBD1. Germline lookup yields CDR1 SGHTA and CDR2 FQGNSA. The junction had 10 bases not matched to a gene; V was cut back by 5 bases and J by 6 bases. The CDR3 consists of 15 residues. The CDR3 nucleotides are TGTGCCAGCAGCCTAGAGACAGGGCGCCCTCAGCCCCAGCATTTT. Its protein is CASSLETGRPQPQHF.

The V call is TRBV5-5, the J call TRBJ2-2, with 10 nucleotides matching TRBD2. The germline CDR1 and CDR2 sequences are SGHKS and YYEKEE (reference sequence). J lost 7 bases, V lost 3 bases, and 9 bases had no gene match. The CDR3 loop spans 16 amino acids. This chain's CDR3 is CASSYHGTSEFGELFF. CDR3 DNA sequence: TGTGCCAGCAGCTACCACGGGACTAGCGAGTTCGGGGAGCTGTTTTTT.

The CDR3, as DNA: TGTGCCAGCAGCCAAGATTCCGCCACGGGGGAGCAGTACTTC. Translating gives CASSQDSATGEQYF. The V gene is TRBV4-2, the J gene TRBJ2-7, with D possibly TRBD2 on 5 matching bases. Trimming took 0 bases from V and 7 from J, leaving 13 bases between them. Germline lookup yields CDR1 LGHNA and CDR2 YNFKEQ. CDR3 length: 14 residues.

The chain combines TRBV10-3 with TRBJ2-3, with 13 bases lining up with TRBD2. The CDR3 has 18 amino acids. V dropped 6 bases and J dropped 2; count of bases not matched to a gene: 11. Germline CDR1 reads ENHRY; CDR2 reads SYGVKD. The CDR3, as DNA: TGTGCCATCAGGTTTGGACTAGCGGGGGACTACCCCACAGATACGCAGTATTTT. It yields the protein CAIRFGLAGDYPTDTQYF.

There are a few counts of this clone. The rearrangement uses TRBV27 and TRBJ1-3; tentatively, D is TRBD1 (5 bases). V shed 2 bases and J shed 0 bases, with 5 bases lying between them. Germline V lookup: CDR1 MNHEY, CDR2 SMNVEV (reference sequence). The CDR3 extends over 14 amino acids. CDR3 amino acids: CASSLGHSGNTIYF. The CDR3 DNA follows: TGTGCCAGCAGTTTAGGACACTCTGGAAACACCATATATTTT.

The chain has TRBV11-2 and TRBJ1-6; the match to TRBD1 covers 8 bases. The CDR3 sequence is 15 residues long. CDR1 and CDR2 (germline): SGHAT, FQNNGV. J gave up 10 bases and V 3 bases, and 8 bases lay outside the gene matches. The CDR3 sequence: CASSFLPGQASPLHF. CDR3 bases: TGTGCCAGCAGCTTCTTGCCGGGACAGGCCTCACCCCTCCACTTT.

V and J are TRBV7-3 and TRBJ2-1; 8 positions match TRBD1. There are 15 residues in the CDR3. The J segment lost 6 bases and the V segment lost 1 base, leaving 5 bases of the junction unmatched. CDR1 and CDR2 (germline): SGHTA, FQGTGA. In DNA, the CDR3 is TGTGCCAGCAGCTTAAGGGCAGGGGGCTTCAATGAGCAGTTCTTC. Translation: CASSLRAGGFNEQFF. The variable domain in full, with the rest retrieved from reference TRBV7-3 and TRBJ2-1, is GAGVSQTPSNKVTEKGKYVELRCDPISGHTALYWYRQSLGQGPEFLIYFQGTGAADDSGLPNDRFFAVRPEGSVSTLKIQRTERGDSAVYLCASSLRAGGFNEQFFGPGTRLTVL.

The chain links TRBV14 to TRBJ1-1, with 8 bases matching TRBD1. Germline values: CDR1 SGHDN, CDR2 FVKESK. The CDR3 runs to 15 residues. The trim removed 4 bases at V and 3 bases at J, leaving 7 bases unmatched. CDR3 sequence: CASSRRTGRHTEAFF. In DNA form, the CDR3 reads TGTGCCAGCAGCCGTCGGACAGGGAGGCACACTGAAGCTTTCTTT.

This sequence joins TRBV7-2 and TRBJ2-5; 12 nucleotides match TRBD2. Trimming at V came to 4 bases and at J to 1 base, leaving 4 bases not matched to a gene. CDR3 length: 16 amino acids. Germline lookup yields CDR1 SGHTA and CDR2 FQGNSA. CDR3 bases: TGTGCCAGCAGCTCCTCACTAGCGGGGGGCCAAGAGACCCAGTACTTC. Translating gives CASSSSLAGGQETQYF. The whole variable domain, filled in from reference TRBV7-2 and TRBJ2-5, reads GAGVSQSPSNKVTEKGKDVELRCDPISGHTALYWYRQSLGQGLEFLIYFQGNSAPDKSGLPSDRFSAERTGGSVSTLTIQRTQQEDSAVYLCASSSSLAGGQETQYFGPGTRLLVL.

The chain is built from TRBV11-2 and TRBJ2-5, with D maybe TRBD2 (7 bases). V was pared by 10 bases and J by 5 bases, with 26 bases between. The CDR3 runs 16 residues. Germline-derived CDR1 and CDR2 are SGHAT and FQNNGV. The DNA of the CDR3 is TGTGCCACCTCAGTTCGACTCGGGCGGGGGCTGGAGACCCAGTACTTC. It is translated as CATSVRLGRGLETQYF. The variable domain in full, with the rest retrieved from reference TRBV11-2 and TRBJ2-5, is EAGVAQSPRYKIIEKRQSVAFWCNPISGHATLYWYQQILGQGPKLLIQFQNNGVVDDSQLPKDRFSAERLKGVDSTLKIQPAKLEDSAVYLCATSVRLGRGLETQYFGPGTRLLVL.

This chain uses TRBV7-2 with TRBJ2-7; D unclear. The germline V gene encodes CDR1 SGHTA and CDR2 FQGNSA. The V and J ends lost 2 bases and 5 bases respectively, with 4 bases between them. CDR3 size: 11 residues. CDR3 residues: CASSLSHEQYF. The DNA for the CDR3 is TGTGCCAGCAGCTTAAGCCACGAGCAGTACTTC.

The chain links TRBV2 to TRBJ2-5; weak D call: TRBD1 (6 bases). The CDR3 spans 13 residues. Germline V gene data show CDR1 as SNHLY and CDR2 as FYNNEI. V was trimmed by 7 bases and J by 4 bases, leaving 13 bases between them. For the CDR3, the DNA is TGTGCCAGCAACCTACAGGGTTTAGAGACCCAGTACTTC. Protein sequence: CASNLQGLETQYF.

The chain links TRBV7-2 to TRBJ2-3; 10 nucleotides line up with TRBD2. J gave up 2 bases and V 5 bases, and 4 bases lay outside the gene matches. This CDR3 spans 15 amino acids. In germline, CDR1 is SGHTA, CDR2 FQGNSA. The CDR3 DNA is TGTGCCAGCAGCGCAGCGGGGGGGCCCACAGATACGCAGTATTTT. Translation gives CASSAAGGPTDTQYF.

In DNA, the CDR3 is TGTGCCAGCAGCTCCCGACCACAGGGTGGCTACACCTTC. It encodes CASSSRPQGGYTF. The genes are TRBV7-2 and TRBJ1-2; maybe TRBD1 (6 bases). CDR3 size: 13 residues. The germline V and J ends were trimmed by 4 bases and 7 bases, with 13 bases remaining between them. Germline V gene data show CDR1 as SGHTA and CDR2 as FQGNSA.

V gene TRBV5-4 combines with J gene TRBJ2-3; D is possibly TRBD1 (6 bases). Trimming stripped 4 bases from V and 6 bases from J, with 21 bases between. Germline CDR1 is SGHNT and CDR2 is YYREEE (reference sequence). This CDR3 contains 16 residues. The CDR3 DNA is TGTGCCAGCAGCCTTGGACAGCTTTTTTTACAGGATACGCAGTATTTT. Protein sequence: CASSLGQLFLQDTQYF. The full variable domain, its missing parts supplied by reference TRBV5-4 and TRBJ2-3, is ETGVTQSPTHLIKTRGQQVTLRCSSQSGHNTVSWYQQALGQGPQFIFQYYREEENGRGNFPPRFSGLQFPNYSSELNVNALELDDSALYLCASSLGQLFLQDTQYFGPGTRLTVL.

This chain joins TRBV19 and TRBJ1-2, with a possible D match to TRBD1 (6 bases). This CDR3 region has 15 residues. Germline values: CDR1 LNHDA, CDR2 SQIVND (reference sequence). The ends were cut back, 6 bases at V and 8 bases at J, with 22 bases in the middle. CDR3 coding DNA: TGTGCCAGTAGCCCGTCTGGAGGACAGTGGACGGGCTACACCTTC. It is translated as CASSPSGGQWTGYTF.

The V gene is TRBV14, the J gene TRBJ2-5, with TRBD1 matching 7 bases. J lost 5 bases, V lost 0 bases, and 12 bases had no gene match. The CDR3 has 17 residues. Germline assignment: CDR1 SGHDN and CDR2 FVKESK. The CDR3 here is CASSQDWTGRLTETQYF. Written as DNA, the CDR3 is TGTGCCAGCAGCCAAGATTGGACAGGACGTCTTACCGAGACCCAGTACTTC.